These 29 T cell receptor beta chains came from one sample sequenced in a study of Ad26.COV2.S vaccination and SARS-CoV-2 variants. The treatment denotes: approximately 18 received Ad26.COV2.S at low or high dose, single or two shots; roughly five received placebo; per-sample allocation not given. Day 63 following the first vaccine or placebo injection was when the samples were taken. This table comes from immunoSEQ multiplex PCR, and its TCRdb copy is limited to in-frame clones, with some not included. The sample records 330,000 or so clones, 90% being singletons. The sample was peripheral blood, taken in a trial of Ad26.COV2.S vaccine versus placebo. These TCRs come from a person between 18 and 60 years old who received the Ad26.COV2.S COVID-19 vaccine or a placebo.

The chain combines TRBV9 with TRBJ2-7, with D perhaps being TRBD1 or TRBD2 (5 bases each). This CDR3 contains 15 residues. Trimming shortened V by 4 bases and J by 0 bases, and 14 bases separated the two germline ends. The germline gives CDR1 SGDLS, CDR2 YYNGEE. The CDR3 region is CASSPEGHSSYEQYF. The CDR3, as DNA: TGTGCCAGCAGCCCCGAGGGGCACAGCTCCTACGAGCAGTACTTC.

In its sample, this clone was seen once. The chain combines TRBV6-2 or TRBV6-3 with TRBJ2-5, with 12 bases aligning to TRBD2. From germline, CDR1 is MNHEY and CDR2 SVGEGT. This CDR3 has 16 residues. After removal of 5 bases from V and 2 bases from J, the junction contained 6 bases not matched to a gene. In nucleotides, the CDR3 is TGTGCCAGCAGTCGGACTAGCGGGGACCAACAAGAGACCCAGTACTTC. The encoded protein is CASSRTSGDQQETQYF.

This clone came up once. V is TRBV7-9 and J is TRBJ2-1; D is perhaps TRBD1 (6 bases). The CDR3 is made up of 15 amino acids. In germline, CDR1 is SEHNR, CDR2 FQNEAQ (reference sequence). V gave up 4 bases and J gave up 8 bases, with 18 bases separating them. The CDR3 coding sequence is TGTGCCAGCAGCTCGGGGATTGCAGGGGTGGATGAGCAGTTCTTC. It is translated as CASSSGIAGVDEQFF. The whole variable domain, remainder taken from reference TRBV7-9 and TRBJ2-1, is DTGVSQNPRHKITKRGQNVTFRCDPISEHNRLYWYRQTLGQGPEFLTYFQNEAQLEKSRLLSDRFSAERPKGSFSTLEIQRTEQGDSAMYLCASSSGIAGVDEQFFGPGTRLTVL.

This rearrangement joins TRBV18 to TRBJ2-7; 9 bases match TRBD2. The germline V gene has CDR1 KGHSH and CDR2 LQKENI. Unmatched junction bases numbered 3, after V lost 3 bases and J lost 6 bases. The CDR3 length is 13 residues. The CDR3, as DNA: TGTGCCAGCTCACCCAGCGGGGGGACCGAGCAGTACGTC. Amino acid sequence: CASSPSGGTEQYV.

This sequence joins TRBV6-5 and TRBJ1-5, with D unclear. Germline assignment: CDR1 MNHEY and CDR2 SVGAGI. The CDR3 covers 15 residues. The germline V and J ends were trimmed by 5 bases and 6 bases, with 17 bases remaining between them. For the CDR3, the DNA is TGTGCCAGCAGTCTAGGTCGGGGATGGGGTCAGCCCCAGCATTTT. It codes for CASSLGRGWGQPQHF.

The genes are TRBV13 and TRBJ2-2; 10 bases align to TRBD2. V lost 4 bases, J lost 3 bases, and 8 bases stayed unmatched. The germline CDR1 and CDR2 sequences are PRHDT and FYEKMQ (reference sequence). The CDR3 is 17 amino acids. CDR3 residues: CASSSLGLAEHTGELFF. The CDR3 DNA sequence: TGTGCCAGCAGCTCATTAGGACTAGCGGAGCACACCGGGGAGCTGTTTTTT.

The genes are TRBV4-3 and TRBJ1-4; tentatively, D is TRBD1 (6 bases). CDR3 length: 14 residues. Germline-derived CDR1 and CDR2 are LGHNA and YSLEER. V lost 0 bases and J 12 bases, leaving 14 bases between the germline ends. The CDR3 DNA follows: TGCGCCAGCAGCCAAGATAGGGGGAGCGGAGAACTGTTTTTT. This sequence encodes CASSQDRGSGELFF.

About this clone itself: Additional DNA sequences in this sample encode the identical CDR3. The V gene is TRBV7-9, the J gene TRBJ1-2, with TRBD1 identical over 12 bases. Germline values: CDR1 SEHNR, CDR2 FQNEAQ (reference sequence). V shed 3 bases, J shed 4 bases, and the junction held 3 bases outside the gene matches. The CDR3 runs to 15 residues. CDR3 in amino acids: CASSLGQGASYGYTF. Here the CDR3 DNA reads TGTGCCAGCAGCTTGGGACAGGGGGCCAGCTATGGCTACACCTTC.

This clone was counted between two and nine times. The V and J genes are TRBV2 and TRBJ1-2, with TRBD1 matching over 7 bases. The CDR3 is 15 amino acids. Germline V gives CDR1 SNHLY, CDR2 FYNNEI. With 5 bases clipped from V and 8 bases from J, the junction kept 14 bases outside the gene matches. The CDR3 nucleotides read TGTGCCAGCAGTAAAGAACTTGGGACAGTTACCGGCTACACCTTC. Protein product: CASSKELGTVTGYTF.

This chain joins TRBV6-5 and TRBJ1-2; D might be TRBD1 (6 bases). V shed 0 bases and J shed 4 bases, with 12 bases lying between them. Looked up from germline, CDR1 is MNHEY and CDR2 is SVGAGI. This CDR3 spans 15 amino acids. The CDR3: CASSYSDSSLYGYTF. The CDR3 nucleotides read TGTGCCAGCAGTTACTCGGACAGCTCGCTCTATGGCTACACCTTC.

The rearrangement links TRBV7-2 to TRBJ1-4, with D perhaps matching TRBD1 (5 bases). The V gene lost 7 bases and the J gene lost 3 bases, with 15 bases spanning the gap. The CDR3 length is 15 residues. Germline-derived CDR1 and CDR2 are SGHTA and FQGNSA. CDR3 DNA sequence: TGTGCCAGCACGGGGGGGAGACACCCTAATGAAAAACTGTTTTTT. This sequence encodes CASTGGRHPNEKLFF.

The gene calls are TRBV18 and TRBJ2-7; D tentatively fits TRBD1 or TRBD2 (5 bases each). Trimming pared 4 bases from V and 3 bases from J, leaving 16 bases between. The germline V gene has CDR1 KGHSH and CDR2 LQKENI. The CDR3 extends over 15 amino acids. This chain's CDR3 is CASSLGTLRGYEQYV. CDR3 bases: TGTGCCAGCTCACTCGGGACCCTCCGTGGCTACGAGCAGTACGTC.

This chain uses TRBV5-1 with TRBJ1-1, with a weak D call TRBD1 (5 bases). This CDR3 contains 14 residues. Per the germline V gene, CDR1 is SGHRS and CDR2 is YFSETQ. The V and J ends lost 0 bases and 3 bases respectively, with 9 bases between them. The CDR3 region has the DNA TGCGCCAGCAGCTTGGCGGGGACCGACACTGAAGCTTTCTTT. This translates into CASSLAGTDTEAFF.

The CDR3 sequence: CASSPPGGETQYF. CDR3 sequence (DNA): TGTGCCAGCAGCCCCCCAGGGGGAGAGACCCAGTACTTC. J is TRBJ2-5 and V is TRBV5-6; 7 bases match TRBD1. This CDR3 has 13 amino acids. Trimming at V came to 4 bases and at J to 4 bases, leaving 4 bases not matched to a gene. Germline CDR1 and CDR2: SGHDT and YYEEEE.

The rearrangement joins TRBV19 to TRBJ2-3; 9 bases match TRBD2. Trimming took 4 bases from V and 1 from J; bases not matched to a gene: 3. Germline CDR1 LNHDA, CDR2 SQIVND (reference sequence). This CDR3 region has 15 residues. The CDR3 region is CASSKERGGTDTQYF. In DNA, the CDR3 is TGTGCCAGTAGTAAGGAGCGGGGGGGCACAGATACGCAGTATTTT. The full variable domain, rest sourced from reference TRBV19 and TRBJ2-3, is DGGITQSPKYLFRKEGQNVTLSCEQNLNHDAMYWYRQDPGQGLRLIYYSQIVNDFQKGDIAEGYSVSREKKESFPLTVTSAQKNPTAFYLCASSKERGGTDTQYFGPGTRLTVL.

The chain has TRBV7-9 and TRBJ2-3, with a weak D call TRBD2 (6 bases). Germline V gives CDR1 SEHNR, CDR2 FQNEAQ (reference sequence). Trimming left V 7 bases short and J 2 bases short, with 13 bases between. CDR3 length: 14 residues. The CDR3 here is CASIKWRDTDTQYF. CDR3 in DNA: TGTGCCAGCATCAAATGGAGGGACACAGATACGCAGTATTTT. The full variable domain, in which reference TRBV7-9 and TRBJ2-3 provide the parts outside the CDR3, is DTGVSQNPRHKITKRGQNVTFRCDPISEHNRLYWYRQTLGQGPEFLTYFQNEAQLEKSRLLSDRFSAERPKGSFSTLEIQRTEQGDSAMYLCASIKWRDTDTQYFGPGTRLTVL.

The chain has TRBV2 and TRBJ2-2; D may be TRBD2 (6 bases). This CDR3 region has 15 residues. CDR1 is SNHLY and CDR2 is FYNNEI in the germline V gene. The V and J ends lost 5 bases and 2 bases respectively, with 12 bases between them. CDR3 nucleotides: TGTGCCAGCAGTCTCGGGGGAAGCAACACCGGGGAGCTGTTTTTT. Its protein product is CASSLGGSNTGELFF.

The rearrangement joins TRBV7-9 to TRBJ2-3; possibly TRBD1 for D (5 bases). CDR1 and CDR2 (germline): SEHNR, FQNEAQ (reference sequence). Between the trimmed V and J ends, which lost 8 bases and 1 base, there was a span of 10 bases. The CDR3 consists of 13 residues. DNA of the CDR3: TGTGCCAGCCAAGGGGTGGGCACAGATACGCAGTATTTT. Translation: CASQGVGTDTQYF. Supplemented by reference TRBV7-9 and TRBJ2-3, the full variable domain reads DTGVSQNPRHKITKRGQNVTFRCDPISEHNRLYWYRQTLGQGPEFLTYFQNEAQLEKSRLLSDRFSAERPKGSFSTLEIQRTEQGDSAMYLCASQGVGTDTQYFGPGTRLTVL.

The chain has TRBV7-2 and TRBJ2-7; tentative D call: TRBD2 (7 bases). The germline gives CDR1 SGHTA, CDR2 FQGNSA. The CDR3 extends over 14 amino acids. Trimming took off 1 base at V and 5 bases at J, with 12 bases between the two ends. DNA of the CDR3: TGTGCCAGCAGCTTAGTGGGAGGGACACACGAGCAGTACTTC. Its protein is CASSLVGGTHEQYF.

This clone is a singleton in its sample. The chain joins TRBV30 to TRBJ1-1; D is perhaps TRBD1 (5 bases). Germline V gene sequence: CDR1 GTSNPN, CDR2 SVGIG (reference sequence). V was pared by 5 bases and J by 0 bases, with 10 bases between. The CDR3 sequence is 13 residues long. The CDR3 nucleotides are TGTGCCTGGGGCTGGGACGTGAACACTGAAGCTTTCTTT. Translation gives CAWGWDVNTEAFF.

This clone has just a few counts. The CDR3 DNA reads as TGTGCCAGCAGTTACTCGTGGGGGGAGGATTCACCCCTCCACTTT. Encoded protein: CASSYSWGEDSPLHF. This chain joins TRBV6-5 and TRBJ1-6; weak D call: TRBD1 (5 bases). This CDR3 region has 15 residues. V was shortened by 0 bases and J by 8 bases, with 11 bases between the two germline ends. CDR1 and CDR2 (germline): MNHEY, SVGAGI.

V is TRBV9 and J is TRBJ1-2, with D unclear. V gave up 4 bases and J gave up 2 bases, with 18 bases separating them. Germline CDR1 is SGDLS and CDR2 is YYNGEE. The CDR3 totals 16 residues. CDR3 amino acids: CASSPQQYGMNYGYTF. CDR3 sequence (DNA): TGTGCCAGCAGCCCCCAGCAATACGGGATGAACTATGGCTACACCTTC. The full variable domain, with the rest looked up from reference TRBV9 and TRBJ1-2, is DSGVTQTPKHLITATGQRVTLRCSPRSGDLSVYWYQQSLDQGLQFLIQYYNGEERAKGNILERFSAQQFPDLHSELNLSSLELGDSALYFCASSPQQYGMNYGYTFGSGTRLTVV.

The CDR3 nucleotides are TGTGCCAGCAGCCACCCCCGAGAGGGACTATTATACAATGAGCAGTTCTTC. It specifies CASSHPREGLLYNEQFF. The gene calls are TRBV9 and TRBJ2-1, with 7 bases fitting TRBD2. Germline trimming cut 4 bases from V and 4 bases from J; bases unmatched to any gene: 14. Germline-derived CDR1 and CDR2 are SGDLS and YYNGEE. The CDR3 is 17 residues long.

This clone appeared once. The chain has TRBV5-8 and TRBJ1-2; perhaps TRBD1 as D (5 bases). The length of the CDR3 is 14 residues. V was pared by 2 bases and J by 2 bases, with 10 bases between. In germline, CDR1 is SGHTS, CDR2 YDEGEE. CDR3 amino acids: CASSLRDGNYGYTF. CDR3 nucleotide sequence: TGTGCCAGCAGCTTACGGGACGGAAACTATGGCTACACCTTC.

The gene calls are TRBV7-8 and TRBJ1-4, with D possibly being TRBD1 (5 bases). CDR1 is SGHVS and CDR2 is FQNEAQ in the germline V gene. The CDR3 totals 15 residues. V was shortened by 1 base and J by 10 bases, with 16 bases between the two germline ends. Here the CDR3 reads CASSLVAGNTGKLFF. CDR3 bases: TGTGCCAGCAGCTTAGTAGCAGGGAATACAGGAAAACTGTTTTTT.

This clone came up once. The genes are TRBV6-5 and TRBJ1-2, with D perhaps TRBD1 (5 bases). V was trimmed by 8 bases and J by 0 bases, leaving 7 bases between them. The CDR3 is made up of 12 amino acids. The germline V gene encodes CDR1 MNHEY and CDR2 SVGAGI. CDR3 bases: TGTGCCAGCCGGGACTCTAACTATGGCTACACCTTC. Translating it yields CASRDSNYGYTF.

The table lists this clone with a few counts. This rearrangement joins TRBV7-9 to TRBJ1-5; D call uncertain. This CDR3 has 13 amino acids. Trimming removed 8 bases at V and 4 bases at J, with 12 bases between. CDR1 and CDR2 (germline): SEHNR, FQNEAQ (reference sequence). CDR3 bases: TGTGCCAGCTCAACCTTGGGGAATCAGCCCCAGCATTTT. Translation gives CASSTLGNQPQHF. Complete variable domain (other parts from reference TRBV7-9 and TRBJ1-5): DTGVSQNPRHKITKRGQNVTFRCDPISEHNRLYWYRQTLGQGPEFLTYFQNEAQLEKSRLLSDRFSAERPKGSFSTLEIQRTEQGDSAMYLCASSTLGNQPQHFGDGTRLSIL.

V and J are TRBV19 and TRBJ2-2; 9 bases agree with TRBD2. The CDR3 has 15 amino acids. V dropped 4 bases and J dropped 5; count of bases not matched to a gene: 5. Germline V gene sequence: CDR1 LNHDA, CDR2 SQIVND (reference sequence). The CDR3 reads CASSTIAGATGELFF. The DNA of the CDR3 is TGTGCCAGTAGTACTATAGCGGGGGCTACCGGGGAGCTGTTTTTT.

This clone appeared a single time. The chain carries TRBV5-4 and TRBJ1-1, with a possible D match to TRBD1 (5 bases). This CDR3 has 14 amino acids. V lost 4 bases to trimming and J lost 3 bases, with 13 bases between them. In germline, CDR1 is SGHNT, CDR2 YYREEE (reference sequence). For the CDR3, the DNA is TGTGCCAGCAGCGCTCAGGGAAGGGACACTGAAGCTTTCTTT. It encodes CASSAQGRDTEAFF.